This T cell receptor beta chain came from a study of neurological immune-mediated disorders. General observations from the study: No CDR3 amino acid sequences were shared by expanded clones across subjects, suggesting private repertoires in all groups.

TCRdb used MiXCR to reprocess the 5' RACE reads, holding one entry per CDR3 protein. The sample carries some 60,000 distinct CDR3 sequences, roughly 10% recorded once. The CDR3 is 23 residues long. Per the germline V gene, CDR1 is MDHEN and CDR2 is SYDVKM. V was clipped by 9 bases and J by 0 bases, with 38 bases between them. This clonotype was counted at least ten times. Its antigen is as yet unknown. Time point indicated: longitudinal time-point 2. Sequenced material: PBMCs. The sequence was obtained from a young man in good health. This rearrangement joins TRBV28 to TRBJ2-2; TRBD2 is a possible D gene (6 bases). The CDR3 nucleotides are TGTGCCAGGGATCCAGATCCGACTCCACGGGACTCCATTAAGAAGACGAACACCGGGGAGCTGTTTTTT. The encoded protein is CARDPDPTPRDSIKKTNTGELFF. The whole variable domain, remainder taken from reference TRBV28 and TRBJ2-2, is DVKVTQSSRYLVKRTGEKVFLECVQDMDHENMFWYRQDPGLGLRLIYFSYDVKMKEKGDIPEGYSVSREKKERFSLILESASTNQTSMYLCARDPDPTPRDSIKKTNTGELFFGEGSRLTVL.